This T cell receptor (beta chain) was sequenced during a study of shared clonotypes between healthy human individuals. Overall study context: Donor ages ranged 18 to 49 years: a couple of women, a few men.

Study-level points and caveats: Donor scarcity curtailed the genetic and exposure-history diversity represented herein. It was observed that about 5% of naive CD4 clonotypes were shared across a few donors.

With regard to this clone: The antigen is unknown.

CD8 cells classed as naive were CD45RO-negative and positively selected for CCR7, excluding terminally differentiated effector memory CD45RA+ cells. Sequencing used immunoSEQ multiplex PCR; TCRdb keeps in-frame clones, though not all of them. The sample has fewer than 1 million clones; 96% are singletons. The sequencing sample was made of naive CD8+ T cells sorted from blood. The sequence was obtained from a man aged 25 to 45 in good health.

This chain's CDR3 is CASSLALAGYTYNEQFF. As DNA, the CDR3 is TGTGCCAGCAGCTTAGCCTTAGCGGGATACACCTACAATGAGCAGTTCTTC. This chain joins TRBV7-8 and TRBJ2-1, with 8 bases identical to TRBD2. CDR1 and CDR2 from the germline V gene are SGHVS and FQNEAQ. With 0 bases clipped from V and 2 bases from J, the junction kept 6 bases outside the gene matches. The CDR3 is 17 amino acids.